Each of the 18 T cell receptor beta chains below was sequenced from the same sample in a study of shared clonotypes between healthy human individuals. TCRdb's copy holds only in-frame clones and misses some; the assay was immunoSEQ multiplex PCR. The sample has about 2 million clones, 95% seen once. Material: naive CD4+ T cells sorted from blood. Documented subset: CD45RA+ positively selected. The receptor source for this set is a man between 18 and 35 years old in good health.

The rearrangement links TRBV20-1 to TRBJ1-1, with D possibly TRBD1 on 6 matching bases. The CDR3 sequence is 11 residues long. V was shortened by 5 bases and J by 6 bases, with 10 bases between the two germline ends. Germline values: CDR1 DFQATT, CDR2 SNEGSKA (reference sequence). The CDR3 loop reads CSAQDRAEAFF. The DNA of the CDR3 is TGCAGTGCTCAGGACAGAGCTGAAGCTTTCTTT.

This clone was counted once. The chain couples TRBV11-3 to TRBJ2-1; the D gene is possibly TRBD1 (6 bases). Trimming shortened V by 5 bases and J by 7 bases, and 18 bases separated the two germline ends. The V gene's germline CDR1 is SGHNT and CDR2 YENEEA. This CDR3 is 15 amino acids long. This chain's CDR3 is CASSLRTVTGNEQFF. The CDR3 nucleotides are TGTGCCAGCAGCCTCCGGACAGTCACGGGGAATGAGCAGTTCTTC. Based on the CDR3 plus reference TRBV11-3 and TRBJ2-1, the full variable domain is EAGVVQSPRYKIIEKKQPVAFWCNPISGHNTLYWYLQNLGQGPELLIRYENEEAVDDSQLPKDRFSAERLKGVDSTLKIQPAELGDSAVYLCASSLRTVTGNEQFFGPGTRLTVL.

This chain connects TRBV29-1 to TRBJ2-5, with TRBD2 identical over 9 bases. The CDR3 runs to 12 residues. J lost 2 bases, V lost 7 bases, and 2 bases had no gene match. From germline, CDR1 is SQVTM and CDR2 ANQGSEA. This CDR3 reads CSAGLAQETQYF. CDR3 DNA sequence: TGCAGCGCCGGACTAGCGCAAGAGACCCAGTACTTC. The complete variable domain, with remaining parts taken from reference TRBV29-1 and TRBJ2-5, reads SAVISQKPSRDICQRGTSLTIQCQVDSQVTMMFWYRQQPGQSLTLIATANQGSEATYESGFVIDKFPISRPNLTFSTLTVSNMSPEDSSIYLCSAGLAQETQYFGPGTRLLVL.

This clone has just one count. The chain carries TRBV6-5 and TRBJ2-7, with unresolved D. There are 13 residues in the CDR3. Deletions cut 0 bases from V and 7 bases from J, with 10 bases between. The germline V gene encodes CDR1 MNHEY and CDR2 SVGAGI. The CDR3 sequence: CASSYSSSGEQYF. The CDR3 bases are TGTGCCAGCAGTTACTCGTCCTCAGGAGAGCAGTACTTC.

The chain employs TRBV19 and TRBJ1-5; D gene ambiguous. Germline V CDR1 and CDR2: LNHDA, SQIVND (reference sequence). This CDR3 has 15 residues. Trimming removed 5 bases from V and 0 bases from J, with 11 bases in between. DNA of the CDR3: TGTGCCAGTAGTCCCACACCCTATAGCAATCAGCCCCAGCATTTT. Translating gives CASSPTPYSNQPQHF.

V gene TRBV15 combines with J gene TRBJ1-2; D is ambiguous. V was trimmed by 0 bases and J by 4 bases, leaving 9 bases between them. This CDR3 has 14 residues. CDR1 is LNHNV and CDR2 is YYDKDF in the germline V gene (reference sequence). CDR3 DNA sequence: TGTGCCACCAGCAGAGATTTTGGGTTCTATGGCTACACCTTC. It codes for CATSRDFGFYGYTF.

This chain connects TRBV29-1 to TRBJ2-7; unclear D gene. Trimming took off 3 bases at V and 6 bases at J, with 12 bases between the two ends. There are 12 residues in the CDR3. From germline, CDR1 is SQVTM and CDR2 ANQGSEA. The CDR3 DNA sequence: TGCAGCGTTGAGTTAACCGTGGGCGAGCAGTACTTC. Protein: CSVELTVGEQYF.

CDR3 sequence: CASSLNGGGWNEKLFF. The CDR3 DNA reads as TGTGCCAGCAGTTTAAATGGTGGGGGGTGGAATGAAAAACTGTTTTTT. V gene TRBV28 combines with J gene TRBJ1-4; tentatively, D is TRBD1 (5 bases). Trimming removed 2 bases from V and 5 bases from J, with 15 bases in between. The CDR3 loop spans 16 amino acids. In germline, CDR1 is MDHEN, CDR2 SYDVKM.

The rearrangement uses TRBV19 and TRBJ1-6; weak D call: TRBD1 (5 bases). V dropped 10 bases and J dropped 7 bases, with 20 bases sitting between them. CDR1 LNHDA and CDR2 SQIVND come from the germline V gene (reference sequence). The CDR3 loop spans 15 amino acids. CDR3: CATGDGGVGNSPLHF. As DNA, the CDR3 is TGTGCCACGGGAGACGGGGGTGTTGGGAATTCACCCCTCCACTTT.

Comment on this clone: Other DNA sequences from this sample encode an identical CDR3 as well. The chain has TRBV2 and TRBJ2-7; D is tentatively TRBD1 or TRBD2 (6 bases each). There are 11 residues in the CDR3. V was cut by 4 bases and J by 10 bases, with 11 bases left in between. The germline gives CDR1 SNHLY, CDR2 FYNNEI. The CDR3 sequence: CASSVEGQQYF. CDR3 DNA sequence: TGTGCCAGCAGTGTGGAGGGACAACAGTACTTC.

The chain employs TRBV10-3 and TRBJ1-1; D is unclear. CDR3 length: 14 amino acids. The V and J ends lost 6 bases and 2 bases respectively, with 13 bases between them. Germline lookup yields CDR1 ENHRY and CDR2 SYGVKD. The CDR3 is CAIRTPGFNTEAFF. CDR3 coding DNA: TGTGCCATCAGGACCCCGGGGTTTAACACTGAAGCTTTCTTT.

The CDR3 nucleotides are TGCGCCAGCAGCCGAGGGAGAGCAACGAACACCGGGGAGCTGTTTTTT. Amino acid sequence: CASSRGRATNTGELFF. The V call is TRBV4-3, the J call TRBJ2-2; TRBD2 is a possible D gene (5 bases). The germline gives CDR1 LGHNA, CDR2 YSLEER. There are 16 residues in the CDR3. V was clipped by 4 bases and J by 0 bases, with 12 bases between them.

This clone was observed once. V usage is TRBV29-1 and J usage is TRBJ1-3; 8 bases agree with TRBD1. The trim removed 4 bases at V and 4 bases at J, leaving 6 bases unmatched. The CDR3 runs 14 residues. The germline V gene has CDR1 SQVTM and CDR2 ANQGSEA. The CDR3 loop reads CSVAGQGTGNTIYF. Written as DNA, the CDR3 is TGCAGCGTTGCCGGACAGGGCACGGGAAACACCATATATTTT.

The chain is built from TRBV11-2 and TRBJ1-3; weak D call: TRBD1 (5 bases). V was clipped by 0 bases and J by 4 bases, with 7 bases between them. Germline CDR1 is SGHAT and CDR2 is FQNNGV. This CDR3 has 14 residues. Written as DNA, the CDR3 is TGTGCCAGCAGCTTAGAAGGGGTCGGAAACACCATATATTTT. It yields the protein CASSLEGVGNTIYF.

Concerning this clone: Other DNA sequences in this specimen translate into the identical CDR3. The gene calls are TRBV9 and TRBJ2-7; 9 bases agree with TRBD2. This CDR3 has 16 residues. Trimming removed 0 bases from V and 0 bases from J; junction bases left unmatched: 4. Germline-derived CDR1 and CDR2 are SGDLS and YYNGEE. The CDR3: CASSVGLAGPSYEQYF. In DNA, the CDR3 is TGTGCCAGCAGCGTAGGGCTAGCGGGGCCCTCCTACGAGCAGTACTTC.

The chain combines TRBV6-1 with TRBJ2-7, with 8 bases lining up with TRBD1. Germline V gene data show CDR1 as MNHNS and CDR2 as SASEGT. The CDR3 is 14 amino acids. V was clipped by 5 bases and J by 2 bases; unmatched bases: 5. CDR3: CASSNLQGAYEQYF. CDR3 in DNA: TGTGCCAGCAGTAACCTACAGGGGGCCTACGAGCAGTACTTC.

V is TRBV5-1 and J is TRBJ2-7; 11 bases line up with TRBD1. Germline lookup yields CDR1 SGHRS and CDR2 YFSETQ. The CDR3 has 16 residues. Losses at the gene ends were 2 bases for V and 7 bases for J; bases not matched to a gene: 11. The CDR3 DNA sequence: TGCGCCAGCAGCTTATTTTTCGGACAGGGGGCGCTTGAGCAGTACTTC. Residues: CASSLFFGQGALEQYF.

This chain links TRBV5-1 with TRBJ2-5; tentatively, D is TRBD1 or TRBD2 (5 bases each). Trimming stripped 7 bases from V and 2 bases from J, with 15 bases between. Germline V CDR1 and CDR2: SGHRS, YFSETQ. CDR3 length: 14 residues. CDR3 sequence: CASALLGVQETQYF. In DNA, the CDR3 is TGCGCCAGCGCCCTCCTGGGGGTGCAAGAGACCCAGTACTTC.